This entry lists 14 T cell receptor beta chains sequenced from one sample in a study of early T cells in non-severe SARS-CoV-2 infection (dated by TCRdb to about 2021). Receptors were amplified or captured by 5' RACE. Sequencing took place on a NextSeq 500. Through fastp at Q25 and MiXCR, TCRdb rebuilt clones from the public reads, retaining in-frame beta chains. Entries that share a CDR3 protein sequence are merged under the most common genes and DNA. This sample is represented by more than 50,000 distinct CDR3 sequences; about 13% of them were singletons. The leading ten clones occupy approximately 9.8% of the sample. Sequencing was carried out using whole blood. The receptors shown here come from an adult who was a healthcare worker with PCR-confirmed SARS-CoV-2 infection or an uninfected control (not recorded which).

At least ten counts were recorded for this clonotype. The rearrangement links TRBV29-1 to TRBJ2-7; the D is unclear. The CDR3 runs to 12 residues. In germline, CDR1 is SQVTM, CDR2 ANQGSEA. Deletions cut 7 bases from V and 1 base from J, with 11 bases between. In DNA form, the CDR3 reads TGCAGCGCGGTAGGAGAATCCTACGAGCAGTACTTC. It encodes CSAVGESYEQYF.

The genes are TRBV9 and TRBJ1-1; unclear D gene. The CDR3 totals 14 residues. Trimming pared 2 bases from V and 0 bases from J, leaving 8 bases between. In germline, CDR1 is SGDLS, CDR2 YYNGEE. This CDR3 is CASSVGPLNTEAFF. For the CDR3, the DNA is TGTGCCAGCAGCGTTGGACCTCTGAACACTGAAGCTTTCTTT.

Concerning this clonotype: Just one base apart from a much larger clone, this may be a read error. The chain carries TRBV11-2 and TRBJ2-2; 7 bases fit TRBD1. CDR3 length: 15 amino acids. The germline gives CDR1 SGHAT, CDR2 FQNNGV. In DNA form, the CDR3 reads TGTGCCAGCAACTTACAGGGGCGCGGCACCGGGGAGCTGTTTTTT. Translating gives CASNLQGRGTGELFF.

This clonotype showed up just a few times. The chain is built from TRBV7-2 and TRBJ2-5; possible D gene TRBD1, 5 bases. The germline CDR1 and CDR2 sequences are SGHTA and FQGNSA. This CDR3 contains 16 residues. Trimming took off 1 base at V and 5 bases at J, with 17 bases between the two ends. The CDR3 nucleotides read TGTGCCAGCAGCTTAGAGGCAGGGCTCACTCAGGAGACCCAGTACTTC. Protein sequence: CASSLEAGLTQETQYF.

This clonotype was seen more than once but under ten times. V usage is TRBV27 and J usage is TRBJ2-2; no firm D call. CDR3 length: 18 residues. With 0 bases removed from V and 4 bases from J, the gap between germline ends came to 18 bases. The germline CDR1 and CDR2 sequences are MNHEY and SMNVEV (reference sequence). CDR3 coding DNA: TGTGCCAGCAGTTTATCGGATTTGAGTCTATGGGGCACCGGGGAGCTGTTTTTT. It translates to CASSLSDLSLWGTGELFF.

At least ten counts were recorded for this clonotype. The chain recombines TRBV19 with TRBJ2-3; TRBD1 agrees at 7 bases. From germline, CDR1 is LNHDA and CDR2 SQIVND (reference sequence). The J segment lost 8 bases and the V segment lost 5 bases, leaving 4 bases of the junction unmatched. The CDR3 runs to 12 residues. CDR3 amino acids: CASSSTGVTQYF. In nucleotides, the CDR3 is TGTGCCAGTAGTTCAACAGGGGTTACGCAGTATTTT.

The chain couples TRBV6-2 or TRBV6-3 to TRBJ2-7, with D unclear. CDR1 is MNHEY and CDR2 is SVGEGT in the germline V gene. V was clipped by 8 bases and J by 2 bases, with 13 bases between them. The CDR3 spans 13 residues. The CDR3 nucleotides are TGTGCCAGCCAGGAGCGCCACCCCTACGAGCAGTACTTC. Protein sequence: CASQERHPYEQYF.

This clonotype was seen many times. In nucleotides, the CDR3 is TGTGCCAGCAGCACAGGAGAAAAACTGTTTTTT. It specifies CASSTGEKLFF. The V and J genes are TRBV7-9 and TRBJ1-4; possible D gene TRBD1, 5 bases. The CDR3 has 11 amino acids. The germline V gene encodes CDR1 SEHNR and CDR2 FQNEAQ (reference sequence). The V end lost 5 bases, the J end lost 8 bases, and 6 bases lay between the germline ends.

CDR3 loop: CASSLRLAGWNEQFF. For the CDR3, the DNA is TGTGCCAGCAGCCTAAGACTAGCGGGATGGAATGAGCAGTTCTTC. V and J are TRBV27 and TRBJ2-1; 11 bases line up with TRBD2. CDR1 is MNHEY and CDR2 is SMNVEV in the germline V gene (reference sequence). The CDR3 has 15 amino acids. With V trimmed by 6 bases and J by 7 bases, 8 bases remained unmatched.

This clonotype turned up a few times. This rearrangement joins TRBV11-3 to TRBJ2-7, with 9 bases matching TRBD1. From germline, CDR1 is SGHNT and CDR2 YENEEA. The trim removed 5 bases at V and 6 bases at J, leaving 8 bases unmatched. The length of the CDR3 is 14 residues. This CDR3 is CASSRRTGEGEQYF. The CDR3 DNA is TGTGCCAGCAGCCGACGGACAGGGGAAGGCGAGCAGTACTTC.

This chain joins TRBV11-2 and TRBJ2-5; perhaps TRBD1 as D (6 bases). Germline V gene lookup returns CDR1 SGHAT and CDR2 FQNNGV. This CDR3 is 12 amino acids long. V lost 5 bases, J lost 3 bases, and 7 bases lay in between. CDR3 nucleotides: TGTGCCAGCAGCAGACAGGAAGAGACCCAGTACTTC. Protein product: CASSRQEETQYF.

This sequence joins TRBV4-3 and TRBJ1-3; D ambiguous. Per germline, CDR1 LGHNA and CDR2 YSLEER. The CDR3 consists of 14 residues. The V gene lost 3 bases and the J gene lost 4 bases, with 10 bases spanning the gap. The CDR3 DNA follows: TGCGCCAGCAGCCAGGATGACCCGGGAAACACCATATATTTT. Amino acids: CASSQDDPGNTIYF.

This chain joins TRBV7-9 and TRBJ2-2; TRBD1 matches 10 bases. Trimming took 5 bases from V and 4 from J; bases not matched to a gene: 4. Germline V lookup: CDR1 SEHNR, CDR2 FQNEAQ (reference sequence). This CDR3 has 15 amino acids. CDR3 bases: TGTGCCAGCAGCCTCGGGACAGGGGCCACCGGGGAGCTGTTTTTT. Translated, it gives CASSLGTGATGELFF.

Ten or more counts support this clonotype. One junction end disagrees with the germline gene, perhaps due to a read error. The CDR3 bases are TGCGCCAGCAGCACCGGGACAGGAGCCTATCAAGGGACCCAGTACTTC. The encoded protein is CASSTGTGAYQGTQYF. V usage is TRBV5-1 and J usage is TRBJ2-5; TRBD1 agrees at 8 bases. The CDR3 runs 16 residues. In germline, CDR1 is SGHRS, CDR2 YFSETQ.